This T cell receptor beta chain came from a study of blood T cell repertoires in COVID-19. Here immunoSEQ multiplex PCR was the method, and the copy in TCRdb shows in-frame clones only, minus some. This sample yields tens of thousands of clones, of which around 79% are seen a single time; approximately 3.4% belongs to the top ten. V lost 3 bases to trimming and J lost 8 bases; unmatched junction nucleotides: 12. The V gene's germline CDR1 is SGHRS and CDR2 YFSETQ. The CDR3 extends over 16 amino acids. J is TRBJ1-2 and V is TRBV5-1; 11 bases map to TRBD1. The TCR originated in a man aged 55 to 70 with acute or convalescent COVID-19. The sequenced sample consisted of peripheral blood. The CDR3 DNA follows: TGCGCCAGCAGCTATGCCCCCGGACAGGGGGCTCAGGGCTACACCTTC. Translated: CASSYAPGQGAQGYTF.